Sequencing of this T cell receptor (beta chain) was carried out in a study of beta chain features in type 1 diabetes. General study points: Since sequencing was performed on cDNA, cells with high TCR expression could be over-represented. Shorter TCRB CDR3s, moderately but significantly so, marked every one of the four CD4+ subsets in Type 1 diabetes patients. The question left open here concerned HLA type influencing TCRB rearrangement.

Around 120 mL of blood, on average, came from one heparinised draw per donor. A remark on this clone: Its specificity is not known.

Looked up from germline, CDR1 is SGDLS and CDR2 is YYNGEE. The CDR3 extends over 15 amino acids. The germline V and J ends were trimmed by 4 bases and 2 bases, with 15 bases remaining between them. Expressed TCRB transcripts were sequenced because the entire RNA isolate underwent reverse transcription. Measured with immunoSEQ multiplex PCR; TCRdb has only the in-frame clones, and not every one. The sample shows about 210,000 clones, 11% of them seen only once. This TCR came from a man between 18 and 29 years old in good health. Sequenced input: central memory CD4+ T cells from blood. The chain recombines TRBV9 with TRBJ1-1; D uncertain. The CDR3 sequence is CASSSTPDLNTEAFF. CDR3 bases: TGTGCCAGCAGCTCGACCCCTGACCTTAACACTGAAGCTTTCTTT.